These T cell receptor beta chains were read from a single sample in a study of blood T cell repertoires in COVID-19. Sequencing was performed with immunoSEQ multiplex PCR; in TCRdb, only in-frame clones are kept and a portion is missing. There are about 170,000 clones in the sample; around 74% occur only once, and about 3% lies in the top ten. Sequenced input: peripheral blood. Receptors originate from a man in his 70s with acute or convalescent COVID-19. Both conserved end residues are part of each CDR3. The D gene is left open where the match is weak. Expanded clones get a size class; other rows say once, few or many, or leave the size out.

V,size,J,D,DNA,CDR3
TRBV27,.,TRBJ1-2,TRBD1,TGTGCCAGCAGTGAGCCCGGGACAGGGTTCTATGGCTACACCTTC,CASSEPGTGFYGYTF
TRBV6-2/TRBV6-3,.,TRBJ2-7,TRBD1,TGTGCCAGCAGTTACTCGCGGACAGGGGGCGTGGAGCAGTACTTC,CASSYSRTGGVEQYF
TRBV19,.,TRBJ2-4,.,TGTGCCGGCCGGGAGGACAGAAAAAACATTCAGTACTTC,CAGREDRKNIQYF
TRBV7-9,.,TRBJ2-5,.,TGTGCCAGCAGCTACCTGAGACGGGGGTCGGAGACCCAGTACTTC,CASSYLRRGSETQYF
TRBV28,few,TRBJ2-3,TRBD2,TGTGCCAGCAGTTTCGGACTAGCGGGAGCGTACACAGATACGCAGTATTTT,CASSFGLAGAYTDTQYF
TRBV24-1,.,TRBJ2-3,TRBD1,TGTGCCACCAGTGACCCGCCCGGGACAGGGCTCACAGATACGCAGTATTTT,CATSDPPGTGLTDTQYF
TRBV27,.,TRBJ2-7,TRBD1,TGTGCCAGCAGTTTAAGGGGACAGGGGGCAGAGCAGTACTTC,CASSLRGQGAEQYF
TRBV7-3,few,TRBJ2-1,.,TGTGCCAGCAGCTTAAGTGGGAGCTCCTACAATGAGCAGTTCTTC,CASSLSGSSYNEQFF
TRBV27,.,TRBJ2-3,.,TGTGCCAGCAGTTCCAAGACTAGGACCACAGATACGCAGTATTTT,CASSSKTRTTDTQYF
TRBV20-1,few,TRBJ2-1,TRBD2,TGCAGTGCTAGTCCGCCTCGGGAGGGTTATGAGCAGTTCTTC,CSASPPREGYEQFF
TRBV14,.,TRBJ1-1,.,TGTGCCAGCAGCCAACCTAAACCGGGACGGGGGACTGAAGCTTTCTTT,CASSQPKPGRGTEAFF
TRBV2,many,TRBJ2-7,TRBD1,TGTGCCAGCAGTGAAATGACAGGGGGTTCGGACGAGCAGTACTTC,CASSEMTGGSDEQYF
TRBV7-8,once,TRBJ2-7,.,TGTGCCAGCAGCTTAGCGCAGGGCTACGAGCAGTACTTC,CASSLAQGYEQYF
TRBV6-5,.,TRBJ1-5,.,TGTGCCAGCAGTCCCATAGGGGGGGGGAGGCAGCCCCAGCATTTT,CASSPIGGGRQPQHF
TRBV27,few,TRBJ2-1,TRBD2,TGTGCCAGTAGTTCCGGGACTACGGACAATGAGCAGTTCTTC,CASSSGTTDNEQFF
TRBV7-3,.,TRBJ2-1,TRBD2,TGTGCCAGCAGCTTAACGGGGACTAGCGGCGAGGGACAGTTCTTC,CASSLTGTSGEGQFF
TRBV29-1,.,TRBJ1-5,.,TGCAGCGTTGCTCCGGGTGGTTCCCAGCCCCAGCATTTT,CSVAPGGSQPQHF
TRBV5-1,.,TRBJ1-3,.,TGCGCCAGCAGCTTGGGCGGCGTGGCTGGAAACACCATATATTTT,CASSLGGVAGNTIYF
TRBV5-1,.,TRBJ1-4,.,TGCGCCAGCAGCTTGGCCCCCGGGGATGGGGAAAAACTGTTTTTT,CASSLAPGDGEKLFF
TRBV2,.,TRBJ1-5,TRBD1,TGTGCCAGCTCGGGGACAGGGGGGAATCAGCCCCAGCATTTT,CASSGTGGNQPQHF
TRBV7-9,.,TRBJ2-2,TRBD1,TGTGCCAGCAGCGACGACAGGGGAGCCGGGGAGCTGTTTTTT,CASSDDRGAGELFF
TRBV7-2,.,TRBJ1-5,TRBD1,TGTGCCAGCAGCGGCCCCGGGACAGGTAGCAATCAGCCCCAGCATTTT,CASSGPGTGSNQPQHF
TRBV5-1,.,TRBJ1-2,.,TGCGCCAGCAGCTTGGATTCAGACGGGGGCTATGGCTACACCTTC,CASSLDSDGGYGYTF
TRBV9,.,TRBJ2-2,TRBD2,TGTGCCAGCAGACCCTACTTAGCGGGGGGCACCGGGGAGCTGTTTTTT,CASRPYLAGGTGELFF